Included here is one T cell receptor (beta chain) sequence, with context. Its matching antigen is unknown. Naive CD8 populations comprised CD45RO-negative cells positively selected for CCR7, excluding terminally differentiated effector memory CD45RA+ cells. This entry comes from a study of shared clonotypes between healthy human individuals. Study-level points and caveats: Against clonotypes common to all four donors, non-shared ones had lower generation probabilities.

Only in-frame clones appear in the TCRdb table, and some are missing; sequencing was by immunoSEQ multiplex PCR. The data show some 1,900,000 clones, with about 95% seen just once and approximately 1% held by the top ten. Looked up from germline, CDR1 is SEHNR and CDR2 is FQNEAQ (reference sequence). This CDR3 has 17 residues. V dropped 3 bases and J dropped 0 bases, with 12 bases sitting between them. This sequence joins TRBV7-9 and TRBJ1-6; the D is unclear. The sequenced sample was naive CD8+ T cells sorted from blood. The sequence was obtained from a man aged 18 to 29 in good health. The CDR3 DNA is TGTGCCAGCAGCTTCCCGGACTTGAGCTCCTATAATTCACCCCTCCACTTT. It is translated as CASSFPDLSSYNSPLHF.